One sample yielded the 3 T cell receptor beta chains listed below, sequenced in a study of CD8 T cells in ankylosing spondylitis. TCRdb analysed the 5' RACE reads with MiXCR anew, one entry per CDR3 protein. The data contain some 140,000 distinct CDR3 sequences, about an eighth of them seen just once; the ten biggest clones take up 3.5% to 5%. Sequencing was done on a sample of blood, either unsorted or a sorted T cell fraction (not recorded which). All receptors come from a female donor with ankylosing spondylitis or in good health (not recorded which).

This clonotype appeared many times. The V call is TRBV7-2, the J call TRBJ2-1, with TRBD2 matching 7 bases. J gave up 3 bases and V 1 base, and 9 bases lay outside the gene matches. CDR3 length: 17 residues. Germline CDR1 and CDR2: SGHTA and FQGNSA. Here the CDR3 reads CASSLGSTGGLYNEQFF. In DNA, the CDR3 is TGTGCCAGCAGCTTAGGTTCCACGGGAGGTCTCTACAATGAGCAGTTCTTC.

Ten or more counts support this clonotype. The chain uses TRBV12-3 or TRBV12-4 and TRBJ2-7; no clear D. V was shortened by 5 bases and J by 2 bases, with 13 bases between the two germline ends. The CDR3 has 14 residues. CDR3 nucleotides: TGTGCCAGCAGTCCACGGTGGGGTCCCTACGAGCAGTACTTC. Translation gives CASSPRWGPYEQYF.

This clonotype is a singleton in its sample. One base away lies a much larger clone, so this may be a sequencing read error. The rearrangement joins TRBV13 to TRBJ2-5; D may match TRBD1 or TRBD2 (5 bases each). Germline V gene data show CDR1 as PRHDT and CDR2 as FYEKMQ (reference sequence). The CDR3 is 15 amino acids. The CDR3 DNA reads TGTGTCAGCAGCTTAGGGACCGCAGGAGGAGAGACCCAGTACTTC. Protein: CVSSLGTAGGETQYF.